The 17 T cell receptor beta chains below were found in one sample sequenced in a study of early T cells in non-severe SARS-CoV-2 infection. TCRdb used MiXCR to reprocess the 5' RACE reads, holding one entry per CDR3 protein. The sample yields approximately 42,000 distinct CDR3 sequences, less than 8.5% seen once. The material sequenced was whole blood. The receptors were gathered from an adult who was a healthcare worker with PCR-confirmed SARS-CoV-2 infection or an uninfected control (not recorded which).

The CDR3 nucleotides read TGTGCCAGCAGCTTAGATCTGGGTGGCGAGCTGTTTTTT. This gives the protein CASSLDLGGELFF. This chain links TRBV11-2 with TRBJ2-2, with unresolved D. Looked up from germline, CDR1 is SGHAT and CDR2 is FQNNGV. The CDR3 sequence is 13 residues long. Trimming removed 0 bases at V and 11 bases at J, with 10 bases between.

The rearrangement links TRBV6-6 to TRBJ1-1; 12 bases map to TRBD1. The trim removed 2 bases at V and 5 bases at J, leaving 6 bases unmatched. CDR3 size: 16 residues. From germline, CDR1 is MNHNY and CDR2 SVGAGI (reference sequence). This CDR3 is CASSYGTGGRGTEAFF. In DNA, the CDR3 is TGTGCCAGCAGTTACGGGACAGGGGGCCGTGGGACTGAAGCTTTCTTT.

This clonotype was found many times. The chain joins TRBV30 to TRBJ2-7; 7 nucleotides match TRBD2. V was clipped by 5 bases and J by 3 bases; unmatched bases: 13. The CDR3 is 15 amino acids. Germline loops: CDR1 GTSNPN, CDR2 SVGIG (reference sequence). The CDR3 nucleotides read TGTGCCTGGGGGACGTGGAGGGAGGGGATCTACGAGCAGTACTTC. Amino acid sequence: CAWGTWREGIYEQYF.

The CDR3 region is CASSRRTVDTQYF. Written as DNA, the CDR3 is TGTGCCAGCAGTCGCCGCACGGTCGATACGCAGTATTTT. The chain is built from TRBV25-1 and TRBJ2-3; the D is unclear. Germline loops: CDR1 MGHDK, CDR2 SYGVNS. This CDR3 contains 13 residues. V was trimmed by 5 bases and J by 6 bases, leaving 12 bases between them. The full variable domain, rest sourced from reference TRBV25-1 and TRBJ2-3, is EADIYQTPRYLVIGTGKKITLECSQTMGHDKMYWYQQDPGMELHLIHYSYGVNSTEKGDLSSESTVSRIRTEHFPLTLESARPSHTSQYLCASSRRTVDTQYFGPGTRLTVL.

This clonotype has a count of ten or more. This chain uses TRBV7-9 with TRBJ1-2, with a tentative D call TRBD1 (6 bases). Germline CDR1 is SEHNR and CDR2 is FQNEAQ (reference sequence). Trimming took off 5 bases at V and 4 bases at J, with 11 bases between the two ends. The CDR3 is 13 amino acids. CDR3 loop: CASSRGQSYGYTF. The CDR3 coding sequence is TGTGCCAGCAGCCGCGGACAGTCCTATGGCTACACCTTC.

This clonotype was seen a handful of times. The chain is built from TRBV12-3 or TRBV12-4 and TRBJ2-1; TRBD1 matches at 7 bases. Trimming cost V 7 bases and J 9 bases; bases outside gene matches: 15. CDR3 length: 15 amino acids. In DNA form, the CDR3 reads TGTGCCAGCAAACCGAGGGGGCGGGTGAGCGGTGAGCAGTTCTTC. Translating it yields CASKPRGRVSGEQFF.

The chain couples TRBV25-1 to TRBJ1-4; tentatively, D is TRBD1 (6 bases). CDR1 MGHDK and CDR2 SYGVNS come from the germline V gene. CDR3 length: 17 amino acids. V shed 0 bases and J shed 6 bases, with 17 bases lying between them. Written as DNA, the CDR3 is TGTGCCAGCAGTGAATATGCTGGGGGCTCAGGGGATGAAAAACTGTTTTTT. Translation gives CASSEYAGGSGDEKLFF. Complete variable domain (other parts from reference TRBV25-1 and TRBJ1-4): EADIYQTPRYLVIGTGKKITLECSQTMGHDKMYWYQQDPGMELHLIHYSYGVNSTEKGDLSSESTVSRIRTEHFPLTLESARPSHTSQYLCASSEYAGGSGDEKLFFGSGTQLSVL.

This clonotype was recorded at least ten times. The chain carries TRBV6-2 or TRBV6-3 and TRBJ2-1; 10 bases fit TRBD1. The J segment lost 0 bases and the V segment lost 4 bases, leaving 0 bases of the junction unmatched. This CDR3 has 15 amino acids. Germline V gene data show CDR1 as MNHEY and CDR2 as SVGEGT. CDR3 DNA: TGTGCCAGCAGTTGGACAGGGGGCTCCTACAATGAGCAGTTCTTC. Translation gives CASSWTGGSYNEQFF.

The CDR3 sequence: CASRWGPSTDTQYF. As DNA, the CDR3 is TGTGCCAGCAGGTGGGGGCCCTCCACAGATACGCAGTATTTT. The chain joins TRBV2 to TRBJ2-3; D is possibly TRBD1 (6 bases). With 6 bases removed from V and 2 bases from J, the gap between germline ends came to 12 bases. Looked up from germline, CDR1 is SNHLY and CDR2 is FYNNEI. The CDR3 sequence is 14 residues long.

This clonotype was observed at least ten times. The CDR3 protein is CASSTQGDYGYTF. The CDR3 region has the DNA TGTGCCAGTAGTACCCAGGGAGACTATGGCTACACCTTC. The rearrangement joins TRBV19 to TRBJ1-2, with D maybe TRBD1 (5 bases). The germline V and J ends were trimmed by 4 bases and 3 bases, with 9 bases remaining between them. CDR3 length equals 13 residues. Germline assignment: CDR1 LNHDA and CDR2 SQIVND (reference sequence).

DNA for the CDR3: TGCGCCAGCAGCCCCACCAGATGGCCCCTCCACTTT. Translation: CASSPTRWPLHF. This chain connects TRBV10-1 to TRBJ1-6; D call uncertain. Per germline, CDR1 WNHNN and CDR2 SYGVQD (reference sequence). Trimming took 6 bases from V and 13 from J, leaving 13 bases between them. The CDR3 runs to 12 residues.

This CDR3 is CASSEKRDTEAFF. CDR3 nucleotide sequence: TGTGCCAGCAGTGAAAAGCGGGACACTGAAGCTTTCTTT. This rearrangement joins TRBV6-2 or TRBV6-3 to TRBJ1-1; unclear D gene. The CDR3 extends over 13 amino acids. V shed 5 bases and J shed 3 bases, with 10 bases lying between them. Germline CDR1 reads MNHEY; CDR2 reads SVGEGT.

This clonotype was observed at least ten times. V usage is TRBV10-2 and J usage is TRBJ2-5; D is uncertain. Trimming took off 3 bases at V and 1 base at J, with 6 bases between the two ends. Germline values: CDR1 WSHSY, CDR2 SAAADI. The CDR3 runs to 13 residues. CDR3 sequence: CASSEQSQETQYF. The CDR3 nucleotides read TGCGCCAGCAGTGAACAGAGCCAAGAGACCCAGTACTTC.

This clonotype was observed at least ten times. The chain joins TRBV5-1 to TRBJ2-3; 8 bases line up with TRBD2. Germline trimming cut 4 bases from V and 3 bases from J; bases unmatched to any gene: 13. CDR1 and CDR2 from the germline V gene are SGHRS and YFSETQ. The CDR3 is 17 amino acids. In DNA, the CDR3 is TGCGCCAGCAGCCCACGGCCCAGCGGGGGTGGTACAGATACGCAGTATTTT. It yields the protein CASSPRPSGGGTDTQYF.

In its sample, this clonotype was seen a few times. The chain has TRBV10-2 and TRBJ1-1; 7 bases fit TRBD1. V shed 7 bases, J shed 6 bases, and the junction held 8 bases outside the gene matches. Looked up from germline, CDR1 is WSHSY and CDR2 is SAAADI. The CDR3 is 13 amino acids. The CDR3 loop reads CASNTGVGAEAFF. For the CDR3, the DNA is TGCGCCAGCAATACAGGGGTAGGGGCTGAAGCTTTCTTT.

At least ten counts were recorded for this clonotype. The chain couples TRBV10-3 to TRBJ1-3; D is possibly TRBD1 (5 bases). Germline-derived CDR1 and CDR2 are ENHRY and SYGVKD. The germline V and J ends were trimmed by 2 bases and 4 bases, with 12 bases remaining between them. The CDR3 extends over 15 amino acids. CDR3 region: CAISEPPGVGNTIYF. The CDR3 DNA reads as TGTGCCATCAGTGAGCCTCCGGGGGTCGGAAACACCATATATTTT.

This clonotype is medium-sized (0.01 to 0.1%). This chain uses TRBV5-4 with TRBJ2-7; 7 nucleotides agree with TRBD1. With V trimmed by 3 bases and J by 4 bases, 10 bases remained unmatched. Germline CDR1 is SGHNT and CDR2 is YYREEE (reference sequence). The CDR3 totals 15 residues. The CDR3 protein is CASSWGQGGVYEQYF. CDR3 DNA: TGTGCCAGCAGCTGGGGACAAGGGGGCGTTTACGAGCAGTACTTC.